Sequencing of this T cell receptor (beta chain) was carried out in a study of T cell changes during pregnancy in multiple sclerosis. The V gene's germline CDR1 is SGHNT and CDR2 YYREEE (reference sequence). V gave up 5 bases and J gave up 2 bases; unmatched junction bases: 2. There are 13 residues in the CDR3. Clones were read by immunoSEQ multiplex PCR, and TCRdb kept only the in-frame ones, dropping some. The sample holds 35,000 or so clones, around 92% seen once. The source of this sequence is a female donor with multiple sclerosis, enrolled in a pregnancy study. The chain employs TRBV5-4 and TRBJ2-7; 9 nucleotides match TRBD2. Sequences were derived from CD4+ T cells from peripheral blood mononuclear cells, sampled after pregnancy. The CDR3 is CASRREGPYEQYF. CDR3 in DNA: TGTGCCAGCAGGCGGGAGGGGCCCTACGAGCAGTACTTC.